Here is one T cell receptor (beta chain) with its context. There are 15 residues in the CDR3. The ends were cut back, 3 bases at V and 5 bases at J, with 11 bases in the middle. The germline CDR1 and CDR2 sequences are LGHDT and YNNKEL (reference sequence). Repertoires were generated with immunoSEQ multiplex PCR, while TCRdb's copy carries only in-frame clones and drops some. Here the sample spans roughly 120,000 clones, roughly 80% being singletons. This sample is part of a study of blood T cell repertoires in COVID-19. This sequence was found in a man aged 45-65 years with acute or convalescent COVID-19. This chain connects TRBV3-1 (or the pseudogene TRBV3-2) to TRBJ1-6; D ambiguous. Sequences were obtained from peripheral blood. The CDR3 here is CASSQGRADNSPLHF. The CDR3, as DNA: TGTGCCAGCAGCCAGGGGAGGGCAGATAATTCACCCCTCCACTTT.